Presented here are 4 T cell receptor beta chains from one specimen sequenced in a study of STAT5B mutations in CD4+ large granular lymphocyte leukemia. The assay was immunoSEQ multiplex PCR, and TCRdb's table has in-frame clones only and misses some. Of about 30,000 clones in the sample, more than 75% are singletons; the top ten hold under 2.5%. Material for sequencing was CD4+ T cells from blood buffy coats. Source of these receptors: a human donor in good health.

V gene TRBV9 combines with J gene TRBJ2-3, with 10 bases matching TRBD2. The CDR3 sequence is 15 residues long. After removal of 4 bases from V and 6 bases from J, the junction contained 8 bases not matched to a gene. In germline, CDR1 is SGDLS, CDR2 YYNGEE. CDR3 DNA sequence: TGTGCCAGCAGCACCAGGACTAGCGGCCTGGATACGCAGTATTTT. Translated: CASSTRTSGLDTQYF. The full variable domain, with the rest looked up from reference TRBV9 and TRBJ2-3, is DSGVTQTPKHLITATGQRVTLRCSPRSGDLSVYWYQQSLDQGLQFLIQYYNGEERAKGNILERFSAQQFPDLHSELNLSSLELGDSALYFCASSTRTSGLDTQYFGPGTRLTVL.

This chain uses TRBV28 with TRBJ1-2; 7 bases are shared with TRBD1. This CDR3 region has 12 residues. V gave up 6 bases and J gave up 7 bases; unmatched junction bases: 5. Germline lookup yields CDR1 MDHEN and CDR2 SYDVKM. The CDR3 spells CASSITGVGYTF. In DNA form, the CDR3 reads TGTGCCAGCAGCATAACAGGGGTTGGCTACACCTTC.

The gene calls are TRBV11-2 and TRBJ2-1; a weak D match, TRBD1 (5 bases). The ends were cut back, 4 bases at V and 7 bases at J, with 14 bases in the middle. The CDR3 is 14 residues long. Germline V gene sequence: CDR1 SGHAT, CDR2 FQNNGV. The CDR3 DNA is TGTGCCAGCAGCTCCCTACGAAGGGGAAATGAGCAGTTCTTC. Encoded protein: CASSSLRRGNEQFF.

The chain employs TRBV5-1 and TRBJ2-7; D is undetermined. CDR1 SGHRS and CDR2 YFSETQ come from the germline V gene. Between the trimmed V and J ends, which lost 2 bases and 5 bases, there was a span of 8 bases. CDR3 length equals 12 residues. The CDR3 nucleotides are TGCGCCAGCAGCTTTGGGGAAAACGAGCAGTACTTC. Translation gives CASSFGENEQYF. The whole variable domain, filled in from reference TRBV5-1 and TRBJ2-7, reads KAGVTQTPRYLIKTRGQQVTLSCSPISGHRSVSWYQQTPGQGLQFLFEYFSETQRNKGNFPGRFSGRQFSNSRSEMNVSTLELGDSALYLCASSFGENEQYFGPGTRLTVT.